Shown below are 22 T cell receptor beta chains from a single sample sequenced in a study of OX40 agonist ivuxolimab in advanced cancers. Repertoires were generated with immunoSEQ multiplex PCR, while TCRdb's copy carries only in-frame clones and drops some. Of 57,000 or so clones in the sample, roughly 82% were seen once. The starting material was CD4+ or CD8+ T cells sorted from blood, obtained in a trial of the OX40 agonist ivuxolimab. These receptors were collected from an adult with an advanced solid tumor such as melanoma, head and neck, liver or kidney cancer.

The chain combines TRBV29-1 with TRBJ1-1; D perhaps matches TRBD1 (6 bases). Trimming left V 4 bases short and J 9 bases short, with 9 bases between. The CDR3 contains 10 residues. Germline V gene lookup returns CDR1 SQVTM and CDR2 ANQGSEA. The CDR3 loop reads CSVGRGKAFF. For the CDR3, the DNA is TGCAGCGTTGGGAGGGGGAAAGCTTTCTTT.

The rearrangement joins TRBV2 to TRBJ2-5; maybe TRBD1 (6 bases). CDR3 length equals 15 residues. The V end was cut by 7 bases, the J end by 1 base, with 16 bases between. Germline assignment: CDR1 SNHLY and CDR2 FYNNEI. The CDR3 spells CASTELGQIQETQYF. CDR3 coding DNA: TGTGCCAGCACAGAGCTTGGACAGATCCAAGAGACCCAGTACTTC.

The chain links TRBV19 to TRBJ1-1, with D perhaps TRBD1 (5 bases). Germline V CDR1 and CDR2: LNHDA, SQIVND (reference sequence). The V and J ends lost 5 bases and 5 bases respectively, with 12 bases between them. The CDR3 covers 13 residues. CDR3 DNA sequence: TGTGCCAGTAGTCCTGACAGAAGAACTGAAGCTTTCTTT. This gives the protein CASSPDRRTEAFF.

This sequence joins TRBV7-2 and TRBJ1-6; D remains ambiguous. The CDR3 length is 15 residues. Germline CDR1 reads SGHTA; CDR2 reads FQGNSA. V was pared by 7 bases and J by 8 bases, with 18 bases between. This chain's CDR3 is CASTNPDERHSPLHF. The CDR3 nucleotides are TGTGCCAGCACCAACCCGGACGAACGGCATTCACCCCTCCACTTT. The variable domain in full, completed from reference TRBV7-2 and TRBJ1-6, reads GAGVSQSPSNKVTEKGKDVELRCDPISGHTALYWYRQSLGQGLEFLIYFQGNSAPDKSGLPSDRFSAERTGGSVSTLTIQRTQQEDSAVYLCASTNPDERHSPLHFGNGTRLTVT.

The chain recombines TRBV30 with TRBJ2-3; D is unclear. Deletions cut 5 bases from V and 0 bases from J, with 6 bases between. CDR1 GTSNPN and CDR2 SVGIG come from the germline V gene (reference sequence). This CDR3 is built from 12 residues. The CDR3 spells CAWAPSTDTQYF. CDR3 nucleotide sequence: TGTGCCTGGGCCCCTAGCACAGATACGCAGTATTTT.

This chain uses TRBV4-2 with TRBJ1-6; D uncertain. With 7 bases removed from V and 3 bases from J, the gap between germline ends came to 16 bases. The CDR3 is 16 amino acids. In germline, CDR1 is LGHNA, CDR2 YNFKEQ. The CDR3 sequence: CASTPERNNYNSPLHF. CDR3 DNA sequence: TGTGCCAGCACCCCAGAACGGAATAACTATAATTCACCCCTCCACTTT.

This clone was recorded a few times. V gene TRBV7-8 combines with J gene TRBJ2-3; D remains unclear. V was clipped by 4 bases and J by 0 bases, with 8 bases between them. CDR3 size: 14 residues. The germline CDR1 and CDR2 sequences are SGHVS and FQNEAQ. CDR3 region: CASSSRFSTDTQYF. CDR3 in DNA: TGTGCCAGCAGCTCACGCTTTAGCACAGATACGCAGTATTTT. The full variable domain, its missing parts supplied by reference TRBV7-8 and TRBJ2-3, is GAGVSQSPRYKVAKRGQDVALRCDPISGHVSLFWYQQALGQGPEFLTYFQNEAQLDKSGLPSDRFFAERPEGSVSTLKIQRTQQEDSAVYLCASSSRFSTDTQYFGPGTRLTVL.

This clone was recorded only once. V and J are TRBV27 and TRBJ2-7; 7 bases are shared with TRBD1. V shed 5 bases, J shed 10 bases, and the junction held 11 bases outside the gene matches. This CDR3 is 13 amino acids long. Per the germline V gene, CDR1 is MNHEY and CDR2 is SMNVEV (reference sequence). CDR3 region: CASSHGTAQSQYF. The DNA for the CDR3 is TGTGCCAGCAGTCACGGGACAGCACAGAGTCAGTACTTC.

This clone was detected a few times. The chain couples TRBV10-3 to TRBJ1-2, with D perhaps TRBD1 (5 bases). With 2 bases removed from V and 8 bases from J, the gap between germline ends came to 15 bases. The germline gives CDR1 ENHRY, CDR2 SYGVKD. This CDR3 is built from 14 residues. CDR3 in DNA: TGTGCCATCAGTGAGAGCTCAGGGCAAAGGGGCTACACCTTC. Encoded protein: CAISESSGQRGYTF.

The chain couples TRBV6-5 to TRBJ2-7; no definite D call. The V gene's germline CDR1 is MNHEY and CDR2 SVGAGI. V was clipped by 0 bases and J by 2 bases, with 5 bases between them. The CDR3 covers 13 residues. The CDR3 nucleotides are TGTGCCAGCAGTTACTCAGGAGCCTACGAGCAGTACTTC. Protein sequence: CASSYSGAYEQYF.

The chain has TRBV11-1 and TRBJ2-3, with TRBD1 matching over 10 bases. The CDR3 runs 17 residues. V lost 5 bases to trimming and J lost 1 base; unmatched junction nucleotides: 9. Looked up from germline, CDR1 is SGHAT and CDR2 is FQDESV (reference sequence). CDR3 sequence reads: CASSTVTGTGGTDTQYF. DNA for the CDR3: TGTGCCAGCAGCACCGTCACCGGGACAGGGGGCACAGATACGCAGTATTTT.

CDR3 sequence reads: CASSIGQPGVNEQFF. The CDR3 DNA follows: TGTGCCAGCAGCATCGGACAGCCCGGGGTGAATGAGCAGTTCTTC. The chain couples TRBV9 to TRBJ2-1; a possible D gene is TRBD1 (6 bases). The CDR3 is 15 amino acids. Germline loops: CDR1 SGDLS, CDR2 YYNGEE. V was trimmed by 4 bases and J by 7 bases, leaving 18 bases between them.

The V gene is TRBV5-1, the J gene TRBJ2-3; D not certain. The V end lost 2 bases, the J end lost 5 bases, and 9 bases lay between the germline ends. The germline gives CDR1 SGHRS, CDR2 YFSETQ. The CDR3 length is 13 residues. This chain's CDR3 is CASSFSGRDTQYF. The CDR3 DNA reads TGCGCCAGCAGCTTTTCGGGCCGAGATACGCAGTATTTT.

The rearrangement uses TRBV28 and TRBJ2-3, with D unresolved. V was cut by 7 bases and J by 5 bases, with 16 bases left in between. The length of the CDR3 is 14 residues. Germline V gene data show CDR1 as MDHEN and CDR2 as SYDVKM. The CDR3 nucleotides are TGTGCCAGCACCGATGACACGTTCAGAGATACGCAGTATTTT. This encodes CASTDDTFRDTQYF. The variable domain in full, with the rest retrieved from reference TRBV28 and TRBJ2-3, is DVKVTQSSRYLVKRTGEKVFLECVQDMDHENMFWYRQDPGLGLRLIYFSYDVKMKEKGDIPEGYSVSREKKERFSLILESASTNQTSMYLCASTDDTFRDTQYFGPGTRLTVL.

This rearrangement joins TRBV30 to TRBJ2-7; 10 positions match TRBD1. CDR1 and CDR2 (germline): GTSNPN, SVGIG (reference sequence). The CDR3 extends over 13 amino acids. V lost 2 bases and J lost 4; bases outside the gene matches: 2. The CDR3 spells CAWSRDRGYEQYF. CDR3 nucleotide sequence: TGTGCCTGGAGTCGGGACAGGGGATACGAGCAGTACTTC.

The count of this clone is one. The V gene is TRBV5-1, the J gene TRBJ2-3; weak D call: TRBD1 (6 bases). The CDR3 runs 11 residues. V lost 7 bases to trimming and J lost 4 bases, with 7 bases between them. Germline CDR1 SGHRS, CDR2 YFSETQ. The CDR3 region is CASEGADTQYF. CDR3 coding DNA: TGCGCCAGCGAGGGGGCAGATACGCAGTATTTT.

V gene TRBV10-2 combines with J gene TRBJ2-3, with 10 nucleotides matching TRBD2. J lost 9 bases, V lost 3 bases, and 9 bases had no gene match. The CDR3 loop spans 15 amino acids. CDR1 is WSHSY, CDR2 SAAADI, per germline. The CDR3 spells CASSEEAGGAGTQYF. CDR3 coding DNA: TGCGCCAGCAGTGAAGAAGCGGGGGGGGCGGGGACGCAGTATTTT.

This rearrangement joins TRBV30 to TRBJ1-2; D unclear. The CDR3 is 11 residues long. Germline loops: CDR1 GTSNPN, CDR2 SVGIG (reference sequence). Deletions cut 4 bases from V and 0 bases from J, with 3 bases between. The CDR3 nucleotides are TGTGCCTGGACAGCTAACTATGGCTACACCTTC. Translating gives CAWTANYGYTF.

The V call is TRBV4-2, the J call TRBJ2-1; 8 bases match TRBD2. This CDR3 is built from 17 residues. In germline, CDR1 is LGHNA, CDR2 YNFKEQ. V gave up 0 bases and J gave up 1 base; unmatched junction bases: 5. The CDR3 sequence: CASSQESRGASYNEQFF. DNA of the CDR3: TGTGCCAGCAGCCAAGAGTCGCGGGGGGCATCCTACAATGAGCAGTTCTTC.

The chain links TRBV18 to TRBJ2-5; 13 nucleotides agree with TRBD2. The J call is uncertain, as TRBJ2-7 better fits the DNA end. The germline CDR1 and CDR2 sequences are KGHSH and LQKENI. The CDR3 loop spans 17 amino acids. The chain's CDR3 is CASSRTSGGAGSYEQYF. The CDR3, as DNA: TGTGCCAGCTCACGAACTAGCGGGGGGGCCGGGTCCTACGAGCAGTACTTC.

The genes are TRBV18 and TRBJ1-2; no reliable D call. V gave up 1 base and J gave up 5 bases, with 5 bases separating them. This CDR3 spans 12 amino acids. CDR1 and CDR2 (germline): KGHSH, LQKENI. The CDR3 loop reads CASSPQGYGYTF. CDR3 in DNA: TGTGCCAGCTCACCACAGGGATATGGCTACACCTTC. The full variable domain, completed using reference TRBV18 and TRBJ1-2, is NAGVMQNPRHLVRRRGQEARLRCSPMKGHSHVYWYRQLPEEGLKFMVYLQKENIIDESGMPKERFSAEFPKEGPSILRIQQVVRGDSAAYFCASSPQGYGYTFGSGTRLTVV.

This rearrangement joins TRBV7-2 to TRBJ2-5, with D possibly TRBD2 on 5 matching bases. CDR1 and CDR2 from the germline V gene are SGHTA and FQGNSA. The CDR3 runs to 14 residues. V was clipped by 1 base and J by 5 bases, with 11 bases between them. Here the CDR3 DNA reads TGTGCCAGCAGCTTAGTTCGGGGTGAGGAGACCCAGTACTTC. Translation gives CASSLVRGEETQYF.